This T cell receptor beta chain was captured by sequencing in a study of vaccination effects on CD4 cells after COVID-19. The wider study: After the second dose, samples were taken at median day 72.

Clones were read by immunoSEQ multiplex PCR, and TCRdb kept only the in-frame ones, dropping some. The sample records tens of thousands of clones, under 80% being singletons. Using viral peptide pools, the ViraFEST assay grew out antigen-specific CD4+ T cells prior to sequencing. Once cultured for roughly nine days, the cells underwent separation to obtain CD4+ T cells. Participants completed two doses of the BNT162b2 or mRNA-1273 vaccine. The study found no prior SARS-CoV-2 infection in the vaccine recipients, who tested negative for nucleocapsid antibodies. After two million PBMC were placed in each well, they were cultured with approximately 9.1 IU/ml IL-2 and about 10 ug/ml peptides. In the case of this clone: No antigen is known for it.

CDR1 is SGHTA, CDR2 FQGNSA, per germline. The CDR3 runs to 15 residues. Trimming removed 5 bases from V and 5 bases from J, with 18 bases in between. The chain is built from TRBV7-2 and TRBJ2-5; TRBD1 or TRBD2 may be the D gene (5 bases each). This receptor was identified in a human donor who received a COVID-19 vaccine. The sample was CD4+ T cells from PBMCs cultured with HCoV-OC43 spike peptides, taken after COVID-19 vaccination. The sample's subset: HCoV-OC43 spike overlapping peptide pool stimulation. DNA of the CDR3: TGTGCCAGCAGCAACCTCGGGACCCCGGGGGAGACCCAGTACTTC. Translation: CASSNLGTPGETQYF.